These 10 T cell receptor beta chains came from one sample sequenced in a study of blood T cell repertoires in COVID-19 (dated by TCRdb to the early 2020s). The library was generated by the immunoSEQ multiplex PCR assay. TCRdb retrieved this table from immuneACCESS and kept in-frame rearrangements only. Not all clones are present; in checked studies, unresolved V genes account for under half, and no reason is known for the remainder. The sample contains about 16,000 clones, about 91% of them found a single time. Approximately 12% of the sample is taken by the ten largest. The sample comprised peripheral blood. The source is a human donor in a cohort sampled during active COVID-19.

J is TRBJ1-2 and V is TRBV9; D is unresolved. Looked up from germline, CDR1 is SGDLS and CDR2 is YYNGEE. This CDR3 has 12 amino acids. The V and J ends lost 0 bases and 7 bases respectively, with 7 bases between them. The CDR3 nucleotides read TGTGCCAGCAGCGTAGTGGGCGCTGGCTACACCTTC. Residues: CASSVVGAGYTF.

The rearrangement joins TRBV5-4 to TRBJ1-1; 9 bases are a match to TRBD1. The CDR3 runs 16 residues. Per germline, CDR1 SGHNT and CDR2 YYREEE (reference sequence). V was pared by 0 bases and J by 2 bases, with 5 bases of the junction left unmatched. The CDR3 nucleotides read TGTGCCAGCAGCTTGGGGACAGGGGTAATTAACACTGAAGCTTTCTTT. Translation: CASSLGTGVINTEAFF.

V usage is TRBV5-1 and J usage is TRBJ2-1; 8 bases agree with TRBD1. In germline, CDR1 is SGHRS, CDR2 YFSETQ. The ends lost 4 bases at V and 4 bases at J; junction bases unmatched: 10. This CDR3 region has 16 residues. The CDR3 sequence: CASSPRQGSRYNEQFF. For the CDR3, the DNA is TGCGCCAGCAGCCCCCGACAGGGGTCCCGTTACAATGAGCAGTTCTTC. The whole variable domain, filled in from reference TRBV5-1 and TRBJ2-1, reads KAGVTQTPRYLIKTRGQQVTLSCSPISGHRSVSWYQQTPGQGLQFLFEYFSETQRNKGNFPGRFSGRQFSNSRSEMNVSTLELGDSALYLCASSPRQGSRYNEQFFGPGTRLTVL.

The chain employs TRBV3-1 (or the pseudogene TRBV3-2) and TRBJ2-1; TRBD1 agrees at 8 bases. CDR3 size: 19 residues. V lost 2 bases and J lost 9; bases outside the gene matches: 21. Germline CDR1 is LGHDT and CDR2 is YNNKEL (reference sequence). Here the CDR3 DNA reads TGTGCCAGCAGCCAAATCTACCCCCCGGACAGGGAGATTTTGGTTGAGCAGTTCTTC. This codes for CASSQIYPPDREILVEQFF.

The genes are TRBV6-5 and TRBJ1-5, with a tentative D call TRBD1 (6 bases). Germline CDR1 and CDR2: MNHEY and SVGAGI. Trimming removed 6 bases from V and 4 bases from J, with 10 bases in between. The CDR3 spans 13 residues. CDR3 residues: CASRTGLNQPQHF. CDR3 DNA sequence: TGTGCCAGCAGAACAGGGTTGAATCAGCCCCAGCATTTT.

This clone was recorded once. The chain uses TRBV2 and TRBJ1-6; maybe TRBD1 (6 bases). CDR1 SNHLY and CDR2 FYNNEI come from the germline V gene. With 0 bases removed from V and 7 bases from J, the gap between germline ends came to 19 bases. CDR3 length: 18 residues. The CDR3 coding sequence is TGTGCCAGCAGTGAAGCGCTTCGGGGGGGCTTTCTAAATTCACCCCTCCACTTT. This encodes CASSEALRGGFLNSPLHF. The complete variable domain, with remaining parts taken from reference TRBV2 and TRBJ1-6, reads EPEVTQTPSHQVTQMGQEVILRCVPISNHLYFYWYRQILGQKVEFLVSFYNNEISEKSEIFDDQFSVERPDGSNFTLKIRSTKLEDSAMYFCASSEALRGGFLNSPLHFGNGTRLTVT.

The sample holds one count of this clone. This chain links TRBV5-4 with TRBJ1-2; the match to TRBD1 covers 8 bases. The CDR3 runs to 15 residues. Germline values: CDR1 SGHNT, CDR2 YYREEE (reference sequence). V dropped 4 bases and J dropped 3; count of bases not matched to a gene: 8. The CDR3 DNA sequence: TGTGCCAGCAGCCCCCCCAGGGGGCTCTACTATGGCTACACCTTC. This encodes CASSPPRGLYYGYTF.

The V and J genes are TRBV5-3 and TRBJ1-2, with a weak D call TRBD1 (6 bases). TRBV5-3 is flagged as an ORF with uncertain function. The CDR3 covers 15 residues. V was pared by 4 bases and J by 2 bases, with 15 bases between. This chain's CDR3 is CARSNPRTDNYGYTF. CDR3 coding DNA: TGTGCCAGAAGCAATCCGAGGACAGACAACTATGGCTACACCTTC.

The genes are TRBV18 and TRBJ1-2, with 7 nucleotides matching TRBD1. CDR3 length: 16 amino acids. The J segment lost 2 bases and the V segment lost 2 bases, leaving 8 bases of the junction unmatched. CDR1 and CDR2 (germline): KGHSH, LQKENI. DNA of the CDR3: TGTGCCAGCTCACCAAATTCAGGGGGGACAAACTATGGCTACACCTTC. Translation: CASSPNSGGTNYGYTF.

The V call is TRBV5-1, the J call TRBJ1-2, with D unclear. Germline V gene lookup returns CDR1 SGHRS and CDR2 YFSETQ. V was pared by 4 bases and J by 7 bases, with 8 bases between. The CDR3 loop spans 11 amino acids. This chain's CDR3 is CASSGRGGYTF. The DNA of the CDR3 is TGCGCCAGCAGCGGGCGGGGTGGCTACACCTTC.